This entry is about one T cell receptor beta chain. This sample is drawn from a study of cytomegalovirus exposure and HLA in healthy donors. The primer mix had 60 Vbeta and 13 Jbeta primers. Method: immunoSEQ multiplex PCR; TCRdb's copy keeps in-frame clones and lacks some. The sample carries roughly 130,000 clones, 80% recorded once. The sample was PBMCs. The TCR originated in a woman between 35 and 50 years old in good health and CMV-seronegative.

This CDR3 is CASAEGEPYYEQYF. The CDR3 DNA reads as TGTGCCAGCGCTGAGGGGGAGCCCTACTACGAGCAGTACTTC. The gene calls are TRBV6-1 and TRBJ2-7, with D tentatively TRBD1 (6 bases). This CDR3 is built from 14 residues. Trimming pared 8 bases from V and 3 bases from J, leaving 17 bases between. CDR1 is MNHNS and CDR2 is SASEGT in the germline V gene.